The entry below gives a single T cell receptor beta chain sequence along with its context. Its antigen is not identified. These data come from a study of blood T cells in healthy people across ages. Study conclusions and caveats: Long-lived donors exceeded aged donors in naive CD4+ cells and diversity. Measured against age, TCR beta diversity per million T cells decreased in a roughly linear manner.

The CDR3 is 14 residues long. The V gene's germline CDR1 is MGHDK and CDR2 SYGVNS. V was pared by 5 bases and J by 7 bases, with 17 bases between. A second PCR of 7 to 11 cycles used a sample-barcoded 5' primer and a J-beta primer mix. TCRdb re-analysed the 5' RACE reads in MiXCR, keeping a single row per CDR3 protein. There are around 990,000 distinct CDR3 sequences in the sample; more than 30% occur only once, and around 13% lies in the top ten. Peripheral blood samples of around 9.5 milliliters were drawn from each donor. Sequenced: blood. The source is a man younger than 30 in good health. The rearrangement links TRBV25-1 to TRBJ1-2; D uncertain. CDR3 residues: CASSPQHSAPGYTF. The CDR3, as DNA: TGTGCCAGCAGTCCCCAACACAGCGCCCCTGGCTACACCTTC.